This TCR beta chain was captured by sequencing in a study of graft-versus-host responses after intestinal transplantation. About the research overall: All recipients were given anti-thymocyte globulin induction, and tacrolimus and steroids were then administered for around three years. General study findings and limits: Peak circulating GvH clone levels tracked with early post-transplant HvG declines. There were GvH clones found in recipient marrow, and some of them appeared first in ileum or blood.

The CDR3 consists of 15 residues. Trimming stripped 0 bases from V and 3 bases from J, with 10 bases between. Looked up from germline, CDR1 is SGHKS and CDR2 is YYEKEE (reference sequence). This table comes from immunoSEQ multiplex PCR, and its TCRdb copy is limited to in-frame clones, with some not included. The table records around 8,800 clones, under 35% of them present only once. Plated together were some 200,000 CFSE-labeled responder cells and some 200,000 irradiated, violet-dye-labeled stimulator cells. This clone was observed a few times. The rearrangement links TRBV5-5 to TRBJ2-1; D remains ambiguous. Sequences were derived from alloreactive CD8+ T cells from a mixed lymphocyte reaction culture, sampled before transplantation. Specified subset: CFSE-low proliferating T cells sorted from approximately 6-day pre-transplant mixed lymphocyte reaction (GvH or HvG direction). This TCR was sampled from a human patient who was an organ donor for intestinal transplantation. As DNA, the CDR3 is TGTGCCAGCAGCTTGGAATTGGACCTCTACAATGAGCAGTTCTTC. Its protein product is CASSLELDLYNEQFF.